The source of this T cell receptor beta chain is a study of tumor-infiltrating lymphocytes in primary liver carcinoma (dated by TCRdb to 2016 to 2017). For the wider study: Five patients with histopathologically diagnosed primary liver carcinoma underwent surgical resection in China between November 2015 and 2016. A total of roughly 35 specimens from 5 patients, comprising approximately 25 tumor regions, 5 adjacent noncancerous liver tissues and 5 peripheral blood samples, were covered by TCRbeta repertoire sequencing. The tumors of the five patients were staged as T1-T3 N0M0, with maximum diameters ranging from about 4 to 11 cm. Each sample produced roughly 3.65 to 7.5 million productive TCRbeta reads, and read depth showed no significant difference between tissue types. The five patients, three men and two women aged 30 to 69 years, had hepatocellular carcinoma (four) or combined HCC and intrahepatic cholangiocarcinoma (one). Repertoires from technical replicates were highly reproducible, with mean shared-clone rates approximately 0.92 and correlation coefficients above 0.95. For each liver tumor, the study sampled five regions along with adjacent normal tissue and blood, and applied TCRbeta repertoire sequencing, expression microarrays and whole-exome sequencing.

The CDR3 has 15 amino acids, counting the end cysteine and phenylalanine. Just the 45-base CDR3 DNA is kept, in frame starting at base 1. After removal of 6 bases from V and 4 bases from J, the junction retains 12 bases not matched to a gene. TRIzol reagent was used to extract blood RNA from unsorted whole blood, while the DNeasy Blood & Tissue kit provided the germline DNA. At the time of sampling, the patients had chronic HBV infection and had not received any treatment. About 4 milliliters of peripheral blood were collected into K2EDTA tubes before surgery. General findings and caveats noted by the study authors: With just a handful of patients in the study, the authors point out that the findings should be validated in a larger study. Compared with blood, tumors had a significantly larger share of the repertoire taken up by the top 250 clones (p = 0.039). Because the samples were bulk and unsorted, CD4+ and CD8+ T cell repertoires could not be compared. Repertoire overlap was found to be higher between tumor regions (mean roughly 36%) than between tumor-adjacent (17%) or tumor-blood (around 15%) pairs, consistent with antigen-driven expansion. Because sequencing covered only the TCR beta chain and unpaired alpha chains were not captured, true repertoire diversity is likely underestimated.

A constant-region primer and ProtoScript II reverse transcriptase were used to reverse-transcribe TCRbeta-specific cDNA from roughly 480 ng total RNA. TCRbeta libraries were built with three nested multiplex PCR rounds, a slightly modified ARM-PCR procedure. Each of the first two PCR rounds ran for around 10 cycles using multiplex TRBV1-TRBV30 forward primers together with a Cbeta reverse primer. Sample barcodes and Illumina adapters were added in a final 25-cycle PCR using Deep VentR polymerase. Amplicons of 200-500 bp were gel-purified with a QIAquick gel extraction kit before sequencing. An Illumina HiSeq 2500 was used to sequence the TCRbeta amplicons with 250-bp paired-end reads. Processing in the source paper ran as follows. To recover full CDR3 sequences, reads were quality-trimmed using Trimmomatic v0.33 and paired reads were then merged using FLASH v1.2.11. MiGEC v1.2.1b assigned V, D and J germline segments to the rearranged TCRbeta sequences. Clonotype statistics, along with Shannon-Wiener diversity indices, were calculated using VDJtools v1.0.0. Except for diversity analysis, only the 250 most abundant clonotypes of each sample were used in subsequent analyses to reduce sampling bias. The public reads were reprocessed in TCRdb via fastp at Q25 and MiXCR, keeping in-frame beta chains. Every entry covers one CDR3 protein and lists the most common genes and DNA from its rows. TCRdb's processing, not the authors', yielded these V and J calls. Here the sample has 300,000 to 400,000 distinct CDR3 sequences; around three fifths occur a single time. Roughly 6% of the sample goes to the ten largest clones.

On this clonotype: No cognate antigen has been identified for it. Being one base from a much bigger clone, this may be a read error.

This receptor was obtained from a man in his forties with primary liver carcinoma and hepatitis B virus infection. This chain joins TRBV12-3 or TRBV12-4 to TRBJ2-7; 7 middle bases align to TRBD2. Input material: peripheral blood. The nucleotides are TGTGCCAGCAGCTTTACTAGCGTGAGTACGTACGAGCAGTACTTC. Protein translation: CASSFTSVSTYEQYF.